The source of this T cell receptor beta chain is a study of vaccination effects on CD4 cells after COVID-19 (dated by TCRdb to 2021 to 2024). The study in broad terms: Across the study, the median time from the second dose to post-vaccine sampling was 72 days (range 14 to 241). Altogether, roughly 10 COVID-19 convalescent patients and a handful of SARS-CoV-2-naive healthy vaccine recipients made up the full study. Cultures from other donors in the study were sequenced with the Oncomine TCR Beta short-read assay on an Illumina iSeq 100. SARS-CoV-2 spike-specific CD4+ TCR repertoires from before and after mRNA vaccination were compared in COVID-19 convalescent patients and in infection-naive vaccine recipients.

The ViraFEST assay stimulated PBMC with viral peptide pools and then used TCR sequencing to identify antigen-specific CD4+ T cell clonotypes by expansion. After less than 13 days of culture, CD4+ T cells were isolated with the EasySep CD4+ T cell isolation kit. Each participant received two doses of an mRNA SARS-CoV-2 vaccine, either BNT162b2 or mRNA-1273. Healthy vaccine recipients had no prior SARS-CoV-2 infection, confirmed by negative nucleocapsid antibodies before and after vaccination. Each well held two million PBMC cultured in IMDM containing around 5% human AB serum, 8.5 to 10 IU/ml IL-2 and gentamicin, along with roughly 10 ug/ml peptides. Half of the culture medium was replaced with fresh IL-2-containing medium on days 3 and 7. Each peptide stimulation condition was cultured in triplicate wells unless otherwise noted. Using Ficoll-Paque Plus gradient centrifugation, PBMC were separated from whole blood and then either used fresh or cryopreserved at -140C. The overlapping peptide pools covered the spike proteins of SARS-CoV-2 and of the common cold coronaviruses HCoV-NL63, HCoV-OC43 and HCoV-229E. The QIAamp micro DNA kit was used to extract genomic DNA from the cultured CD4+ T cells.

With respect to this clone: This receptor's antigen is unknown. Base quality data are lacking; no much larger clone is found one base away.

The CDR3 covers 14 residues, taking in both the cysteine and the phenylalanine. The kept DNA is CDR3 alone, 42 bases in frame from the first base. The germline V gene yields MNHNS for CDR1 and SASEGT for CDR2. Trimming removed 2 bases from V and 6 bases from J; the gene matches leave 4 bases unexplained. Libraries were made using the immunoSEQ multiplex PCR assay. TCR beta CDR3 sequencing was performed on DNA from the cultured, isolated CD4+ T cells. The authors' analysis ran thus. Non-productive TCR sequences were discarded, and reads were trimmed to the CDR3 region, with only CDR3s of 7 or more amino acids retained. The MANAFEST web app was used to pick out antigen-specific clonotypes by comparing their expansion in peptide wells with that in reference cultures. To be called positive, a clone needed expansion at FDR<0.05 compared with the reference and with all other wells, an odds ratio greater than 5, and a frequency greater than 0.1% in two replicate wells. Cross-reactive clonotypes were defined as significantly expanded in SARS-CoV-2 spike wells and in at least one common cold coronavirus spike condition. Using the stringdist R package, CDR3 similarity was measured by Levenshtein distance, and unrooted trees were constructed with ape in R 3.6.1. TCRdb took over this immuneACCESS table, retaining in-frame rearrangements with V and J assigned. Such tables are incomplete; in checked studies, under half of the missing clones stem from an unresolved V gene, and the remainder is unexplained. D and trimming were read from the DNA, whereas the V and J calls and clone size are those reported in that table. The sample table holds about 66,000 clones, of which around four fifths were seen once. More than 0.9% of the sample is held by the ten biggest clonotypes.

Study-wide conclusions, independent of this receptor: Among healthy vaccine recipients, nearly all vaccine-induced clones were SARS-CoV-2 mono-reactive, and only 1 of 255 was cross-reactive with common cold coronaviruses. Only a small number of convalescent patients were included, and no early post-infection timepoints were available, which limited the study. At late post-vaccination timepoints, both infection-induced and vaccine-induced clones showed marked clonal contraction, consistent with waning T cell responses.

The chain joins TRBV6-1 to TRBJ1-2, with 9 bases in between that match TRBD1. The origin of this receptor is a human donor who received a COVID-19 vaccine. The source was CD4+ T cells from PBMCs cultured with HCoV-OC43 spike peptides, collected after COVID-19 vaccination. Per the publication, the cell subset or site label means: HCoV-OC43 spike overlapping peptide pool stimulation. The DNA sequence follows: TGTGCCAGCAGTGAAACGGGACAGGGCCATGGCTACACCTTC. It codes for CASSETGQGHGYTF.